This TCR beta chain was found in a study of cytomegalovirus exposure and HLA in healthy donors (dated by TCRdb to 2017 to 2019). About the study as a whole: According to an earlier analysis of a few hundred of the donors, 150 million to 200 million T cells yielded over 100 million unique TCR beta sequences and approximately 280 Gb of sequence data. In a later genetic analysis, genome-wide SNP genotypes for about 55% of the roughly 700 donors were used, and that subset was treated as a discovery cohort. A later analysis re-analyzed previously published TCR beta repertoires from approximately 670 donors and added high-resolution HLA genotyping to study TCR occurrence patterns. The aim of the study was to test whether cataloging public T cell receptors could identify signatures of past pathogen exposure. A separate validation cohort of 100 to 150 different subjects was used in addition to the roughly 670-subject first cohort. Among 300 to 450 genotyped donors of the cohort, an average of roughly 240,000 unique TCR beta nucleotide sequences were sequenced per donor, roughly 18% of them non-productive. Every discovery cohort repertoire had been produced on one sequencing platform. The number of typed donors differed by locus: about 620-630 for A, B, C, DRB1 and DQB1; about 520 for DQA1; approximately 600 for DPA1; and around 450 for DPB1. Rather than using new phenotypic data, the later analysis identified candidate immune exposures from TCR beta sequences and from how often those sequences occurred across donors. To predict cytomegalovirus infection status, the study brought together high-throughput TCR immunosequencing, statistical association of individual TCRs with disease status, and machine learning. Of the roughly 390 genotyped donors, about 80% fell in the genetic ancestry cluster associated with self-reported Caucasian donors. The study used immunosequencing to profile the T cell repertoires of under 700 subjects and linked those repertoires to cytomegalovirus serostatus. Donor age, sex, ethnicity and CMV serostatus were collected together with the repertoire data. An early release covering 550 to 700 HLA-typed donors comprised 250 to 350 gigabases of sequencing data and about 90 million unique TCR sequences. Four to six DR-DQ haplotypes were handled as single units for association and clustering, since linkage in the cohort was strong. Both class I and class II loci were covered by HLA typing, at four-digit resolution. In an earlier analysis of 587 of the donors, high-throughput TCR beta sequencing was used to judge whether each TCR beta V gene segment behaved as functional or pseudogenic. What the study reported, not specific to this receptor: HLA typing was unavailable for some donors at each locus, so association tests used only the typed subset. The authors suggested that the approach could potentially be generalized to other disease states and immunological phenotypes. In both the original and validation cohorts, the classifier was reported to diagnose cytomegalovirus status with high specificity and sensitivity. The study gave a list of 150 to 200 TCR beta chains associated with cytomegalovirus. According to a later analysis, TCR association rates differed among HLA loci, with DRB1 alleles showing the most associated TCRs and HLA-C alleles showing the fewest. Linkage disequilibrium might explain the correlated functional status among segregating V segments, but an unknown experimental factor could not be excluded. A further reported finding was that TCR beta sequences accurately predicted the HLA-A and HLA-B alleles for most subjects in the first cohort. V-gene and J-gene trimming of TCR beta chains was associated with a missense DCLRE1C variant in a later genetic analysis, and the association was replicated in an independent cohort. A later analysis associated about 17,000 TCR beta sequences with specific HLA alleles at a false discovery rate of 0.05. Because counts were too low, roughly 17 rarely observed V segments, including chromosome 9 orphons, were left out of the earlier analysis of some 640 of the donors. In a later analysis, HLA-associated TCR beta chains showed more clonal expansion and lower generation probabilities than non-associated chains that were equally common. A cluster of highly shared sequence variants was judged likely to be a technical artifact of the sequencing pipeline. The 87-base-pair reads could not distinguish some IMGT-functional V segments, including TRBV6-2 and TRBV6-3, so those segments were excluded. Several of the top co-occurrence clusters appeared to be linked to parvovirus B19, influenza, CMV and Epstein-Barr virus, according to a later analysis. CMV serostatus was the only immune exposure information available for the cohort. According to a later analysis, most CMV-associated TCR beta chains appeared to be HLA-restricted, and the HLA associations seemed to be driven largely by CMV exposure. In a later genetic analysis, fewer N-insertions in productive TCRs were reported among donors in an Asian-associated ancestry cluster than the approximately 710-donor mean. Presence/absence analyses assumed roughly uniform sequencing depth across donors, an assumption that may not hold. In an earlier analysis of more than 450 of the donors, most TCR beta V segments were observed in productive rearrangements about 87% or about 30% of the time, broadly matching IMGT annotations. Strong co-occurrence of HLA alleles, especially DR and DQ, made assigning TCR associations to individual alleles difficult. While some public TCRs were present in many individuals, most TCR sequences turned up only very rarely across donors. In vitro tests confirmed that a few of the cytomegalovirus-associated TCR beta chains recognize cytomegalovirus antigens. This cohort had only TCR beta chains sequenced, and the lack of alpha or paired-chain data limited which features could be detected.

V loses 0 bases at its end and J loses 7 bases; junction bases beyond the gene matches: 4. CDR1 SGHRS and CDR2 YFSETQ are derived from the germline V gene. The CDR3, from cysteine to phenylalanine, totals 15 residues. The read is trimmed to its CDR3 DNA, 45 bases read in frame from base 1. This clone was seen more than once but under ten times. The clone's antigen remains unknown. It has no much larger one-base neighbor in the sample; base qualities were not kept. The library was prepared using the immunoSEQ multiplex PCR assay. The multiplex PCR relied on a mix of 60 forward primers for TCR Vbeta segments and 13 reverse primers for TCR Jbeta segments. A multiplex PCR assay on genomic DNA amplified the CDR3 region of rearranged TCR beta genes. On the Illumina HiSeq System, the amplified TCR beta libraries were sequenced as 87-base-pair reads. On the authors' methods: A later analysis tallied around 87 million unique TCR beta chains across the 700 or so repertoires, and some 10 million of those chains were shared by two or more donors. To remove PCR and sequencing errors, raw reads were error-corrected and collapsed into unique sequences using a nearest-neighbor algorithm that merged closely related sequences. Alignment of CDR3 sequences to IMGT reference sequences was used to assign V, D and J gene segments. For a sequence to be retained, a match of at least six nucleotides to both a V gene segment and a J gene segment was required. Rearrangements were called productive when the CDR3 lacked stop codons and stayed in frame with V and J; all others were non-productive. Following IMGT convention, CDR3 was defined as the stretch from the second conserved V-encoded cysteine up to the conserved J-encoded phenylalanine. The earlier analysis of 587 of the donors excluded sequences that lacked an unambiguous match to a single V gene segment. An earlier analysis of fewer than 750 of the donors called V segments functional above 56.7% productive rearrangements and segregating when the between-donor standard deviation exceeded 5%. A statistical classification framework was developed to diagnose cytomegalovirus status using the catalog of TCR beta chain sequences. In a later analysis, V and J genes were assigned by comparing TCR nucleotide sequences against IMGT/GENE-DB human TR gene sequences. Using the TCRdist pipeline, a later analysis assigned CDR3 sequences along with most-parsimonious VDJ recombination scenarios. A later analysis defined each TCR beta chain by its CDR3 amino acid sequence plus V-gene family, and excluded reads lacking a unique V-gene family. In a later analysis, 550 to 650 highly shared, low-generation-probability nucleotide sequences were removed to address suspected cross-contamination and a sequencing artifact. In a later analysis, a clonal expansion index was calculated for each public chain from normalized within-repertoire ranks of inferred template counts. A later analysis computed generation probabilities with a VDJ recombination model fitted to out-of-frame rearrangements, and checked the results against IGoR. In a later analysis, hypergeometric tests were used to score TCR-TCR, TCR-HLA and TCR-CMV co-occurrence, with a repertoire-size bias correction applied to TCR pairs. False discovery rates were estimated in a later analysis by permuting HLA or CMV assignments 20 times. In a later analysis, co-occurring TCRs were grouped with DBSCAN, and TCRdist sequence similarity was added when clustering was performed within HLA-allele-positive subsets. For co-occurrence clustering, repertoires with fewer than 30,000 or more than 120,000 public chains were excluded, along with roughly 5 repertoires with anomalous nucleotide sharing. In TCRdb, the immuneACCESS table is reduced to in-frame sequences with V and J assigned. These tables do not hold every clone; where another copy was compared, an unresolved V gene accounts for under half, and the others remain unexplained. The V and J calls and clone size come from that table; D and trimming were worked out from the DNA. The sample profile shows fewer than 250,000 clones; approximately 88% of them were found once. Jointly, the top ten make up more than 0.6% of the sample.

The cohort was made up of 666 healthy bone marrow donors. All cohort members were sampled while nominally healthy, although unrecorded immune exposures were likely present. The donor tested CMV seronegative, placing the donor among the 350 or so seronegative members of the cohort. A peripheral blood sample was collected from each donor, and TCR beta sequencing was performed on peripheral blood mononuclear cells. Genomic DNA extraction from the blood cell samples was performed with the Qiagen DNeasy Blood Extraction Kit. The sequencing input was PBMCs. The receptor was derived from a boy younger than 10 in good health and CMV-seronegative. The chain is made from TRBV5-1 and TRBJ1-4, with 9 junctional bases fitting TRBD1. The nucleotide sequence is TGCGCCAGCAGCTTGGGGGGACAGGGTTCTGAAAAACTGTTTTTT. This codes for CASSLGGQGSEKLFF. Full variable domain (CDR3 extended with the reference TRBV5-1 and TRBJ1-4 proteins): KAGVTQTPRYLIKTRGQQVTLSCSPISGHRSVSWYQQTPGQGLQFLFEYFSETQRNKGNFPGRFSGRQFSNSRSEMNVSTLELGDSALYLCASSLGGQGSEKLFFGSGTQLSVL.